What follows describes a single TCR beta chain. How the authors handled the data: Cell counts per sample came from amplifying reference gene primers. Measured with immunoSEQ multiplex PCR; TCRdb has only the in-frame clones, and not every one. The DNA gave D and trimming, while V, J and clone size come from that table. Among more than 90,000 clones listed, roughly 80% were seen once. The sample comes from a study of blood T cell repertoires in COVID-19. Study at large: Collection of acute and convalescent COVID-19 samples took place in the United States, Italy and Spain.

CDR3 length equals 14 residues. Germline V CDR1 and CDR2: SGHVS, FQNEAQ. V lost 0 bases, J lost 3 bases, and 3 bases lay in between. The source of this sequence is a man aged 50-60 years with acute or convalescent COVID-19. The rearrangement uses TRBV7-8 and TRBJ2-6; no reliable D call. The specimen sequenced was peripheral blood. CDR3 in amino acids: CASSLASGANVLTF. The DNA of the CDR3 is TGTGCCAGCAGCTTAGCCAGTGGGGCCAACGTCCTGACTTTC.